Listed below are T cell receptor beta chains from one sample, sequenced in a study of shared clonotypes between healthy human individuals. The data were produced by immunoSEQ multiplex PCR, yet TCRdb's version contains in-frame clones alone and is incomplete. The data show around 2,000,000 clones, roughly 94% seen once. Sequencing was performed on naive CD4+ T cells sorted from blood. Source of these receptors: a man aged 18-30 years in good health. The CDR3 runs from the conserved cysteine through the conserved F or W. Each record gives: D gene, J gene, V gene, clone size, CDR3 DNA, CDR3 protein. A D gene is named only where the DNA matches it firmly. Clone size is given for some rows only: seen once, a few or many times, or a class if the clone is expanded.

NA TRBJ2-7 TRBV11-2 NA TGTGCCAGCAGCCCTAGGGGGAGCACCTTCTACGAGCAGTACTTC CASSPRGSTFYEQYF
NA TRBJ1-4 TRBV6-1 NA TGTGCCAGCAGTGGACAGCCGAATGAAAAACTGTTTTTT CASSGQPNEKLFF
TRBD2 TRBJ2-3 TRBV30 NA TGTGCCTGGAGCCCTGGGACTAGCGGTATCACAGATACGCAGTATTTT CAWSPGTSGITDTQYF
TRBD2 TRBJ2-1 TRBV4-1 NA TGCGCCAGCAGCCAACACCCTTGGGAGCGGGGGGGAAACTACAATGAGCAGTTCTTC CASSQHPWERGGNYNEQFF
TRBD2 TRBJ2-5 TRBV7-2 NA TGTGCCAGCCGGGCGGCTAGCGGGATCCAAGAGACCCAGTACTTC CASRAASGIQETQYF
NA TRBJ1-3 TRBV10-2 NA TGCGCCAGCAGCGACGGACAGCACTCTGGAAACACCATATATTTT CASSDGQHSGNTIYF
NA TRBJ1-1 TRBV6-1 NA TGTGCCAGCAGTGGACAAATCAACACTGAAGCTTTCTTT CASSGQINTEAFF
NA TRBJ2-5 TRBV19 NA TGTGCCAGTAGTAAGGGGGGAAGGGAGACCCAGTACTTC CASSKGGRETQYF
NA TRBJ2-5 TRBV19 NA TGTGCCAGTAGTATGGCCGGAGGTAGTGCGGAGACCCAGTACTTC CASSMAGGSAETQYF
NA TRBJ2-2 TRBV11-2 NA TGTGCCAGCAGCTTAGATAGAGGTTCCGGGGAGCTGTTTTTT CASSLDRGSGELFF
TRBD2 TRBJ2-3 TRBV4-1 NA TGCGCCAGCAGCCAACTTTCTAGCGGGGGTAGCACAGATACGCAGTATTTT CASSQLSSGGSTDTQYF
TRBD1 TRBJ2-5 TRBV7-6 NA TGTGCCAGCAGCTTAGGAGGACAGGGGGCGCGGGAGACCCAGTACTTC CASSLGGQGARETQYF
NA TRBJ1-2 TRBV28 NA TGTGCCAGCAGTTTAACTAGTGGCTACACCTTC CASSLTSGYTF
TRBD1 TRBJ1-4 TRBV7-2 NA TGTGCCAGCAGCCTAAGGACAGGGAGTAATGAAAAACTGTTTTTT CASSLRTGSNEKLFF
NA TRBJ2-3 TRBV11-3 NA TGTGCCAGCAGCTTAGCGCCGGGAACAGATACGCAGTATTTT CASSLAPGTDTQYF
NA TRBJ1-6 TRBV30 once TGTGCCTGGATTCCTGTCGGTCGGGGTAATTCACCCCTCCACTTT CAWIPVGRGNSPLHF
NA TRBJ1-5 TRBV28 NA TGTGCCAGCAGTCCTACAGGGTATAGCAATCAGCCCCAGCATTTT CASSPTGYSNQPQHF
NA TRBJ1-5 TRBV7-2 NA TGTGCCAGCAGCTTGGCCAGCGGCAATCAGCCCCAGCATTTT CASSLASGNQPQHF
NA TRBJ1-5 TRBV5-1 NA TGCGCCAGCAGCTTGTATGCAGGGGGCAATCAGCCCCAGCATTTT CASSLYAGGNQPQHF
TRBD2 TRBJ2-3 TRBV10-3 NA TGTGCCATCAAACCCGCCGGGACTAGCCACACAGATACGCAGTATTTT CAIKPAGTSHTDTQYF
NA TRBJ1-2 TRBV30 NA TGTGCCTTCTCCGCCCCGGGGGAGGCTGGCTACACCTTC CAFSAPGEAGYTF
TRBD2 TRBJ2-1 TRBV5-6 NA TGTGCCAGCAGCTTTGGCACAAGGACTAGCTCCAATGAGCAGTTCTTC CASSFGTRTSSNEQFF
TRBD2 TRBJ2-5 TRBV6-5 NA TGTGCCAGCAGTTACTCGGGGCTAGCGGGCCAAGAGACCCAGTACTTC CASSYSGLAGQETQYF
NA TRBJ1-2 TRBV7-9 NA TGTGCCAGCAGAGATGAATTCAGTGGTGGCTACACCTTC CASRDEFSGGYTF
NA TRBJ1-1 TRBV18 NA TGTGCCAGCTCACCGGGCACGAACACTGAAGCTTTCTTT CASSPGTNTEAFF
NA TRBJ2-1 TRBV4-1 NA TGCGCCAGCAGCCAAGATAGGGGGGGGCTCCGCAATGAGCAGTTCTTC CASSQDRGGLRNEQFF
TRBD2 TRBJ2-3 TRBV28 NA TGTGCCAGCATCCGGACTAGCGGGGGGTTAGATACGCAGTATTTT CASIRTSGGLDTQYF
NA TRBJ2-5 TRBV5-1 NA TGCGCCAGCAGCGGAACAGGGAAAGAGACCCAGTACTTC CASSGTGKETQYF
NA TRBJ1-3 TRBV30 NA TGTGCCTGGAGAGAAATTAGTAGAAACACCATATATTTT CAWREISRNTIYF
NA TRBJ1-4 TRBV5-1 NA TGCGCCAGCAGGGGGCAGACAGGCTTAACGGAAAAACTGTTTTTT CASRGQTGLTEKLFF
NA TRBJ1-2 TRBV6-1 NA TGTGCCAGCGGATCCCCCGGGGGCCCAAACTATGGCTACACCTTC CASGSPGGPNYGYTF
NA TRBJ2-1 TRBV6-1 NA TGTGCCAGCAGTGAATCTCTCCGCAATGAGCAGTTCTTC CASSESLRNEQFF
NA TRBJ1-4 TRBV19 NA TGTGCCAGTAGTCCCAGACAGGTCGGGAAGGAAAAACTGTTTTTT CASSPRQVGKEKLFF
NA TRBJ1-4 TRBV7-2 NA TGTGCCAGCAGCTACTCGGGAGAGAAACTGTTTTTT CASSYSGEKLFF
NA TRBJ2-1 TRBV10-3 NA TGTGCCATCAGTGAATCGGACTGGCTAAATGAGCAGTTCTTC CAISESDWLNEQFF
NA TRBJ2-7 TRBV5-1 NA TGCGCCAGCAGCTTGGACCAGGCCCCCCGGGAGCAGTACTTC CASSLDQAPREQYF
TRBD2 TRBJ2-5 TRBV18 NA TGTGCCAGCTCACCACTGAGCGGGAGTTGGGAGACCCAGTACTTC CASSPLSGSWETQYF
NA TRBJ1-1 TRBV9 NA TGTGCCAGCAGCGTAGCGGGGTTTGGAGAAGCTTTCTTT CASSVAGFGEAFF
NA TRBJ1-2 TRBV5-4 few TGTGCCAGCAGCTCCTCTGGTGGCTACACCTTC CASSSSGGYTF
NA TRBJ2-1 TRBV6-1 NA TGTGCCAGCGTGCAAGCGGAGACCTACAATGAGCAGTTCTTC CASVQAETYNEQFF
TRBD2 TRBJ2-2 TRBV6-6 NA TGTGCCAGCCAGCGGGGGGCCAACACCGGGGAGCTGTTTTTT CASQRGANTGELFF
NA TRBJ2-2 TRBV27 NA TGTGCCAGCAGTTTAGGACTCCCGAACACCGGGGAGCTGTTTTTT CASSLGLPNTGELFF
TRBD2 TRBJ2-5 TRBV2 NA TGTGCCAGCAGCGCGGGACTAGCGGGAAGAGTATCCCAAGAGACCCAGTACTTC CASSAGLAGRVSQETQYF
NA TRBJ1-1 TRBV19 NA TGTGCCAGTAGTGGGGCGAGGAACACTGAAGCTTTCTTT CASSGARNTEAFF
TRBD2 TRBJ2-1 TRBV7-2 once TGTGCCAGCAGCTCGGGACTAGCGGGAGCCAATGAGCAGTTCTTC CASSSGLAGANEQFF
TRBD1 TRBJ1-1 TRBV18 NA TGTGCCAGCTCACCGCGGACAGGGAGTTACACTGAAGCTTTCTTT CASSPRTGSYTEAFF
TRBD1 TRBJ1-4 TRBV10-3 NA TGTGCCATCAGTGAGTCCGGACAGGGTGCAAAACTGTTTTTT CAISESGQGAKLFF
TRBD2 TRBJ2-1 TRBV6-5 NA TGTGCCAGCGCAGTTCGTGAGCGGGAGTATGAGCAGTTCTTC CASAVREREYEQFF
NA TRBJ1-1 TRBV7-8 NA TGTGCCAGCAGCGACAGACGGAAACTCTTTGACCCCCCCACTGAAGCTTTCTTT CASSDRRKLFDPPTEAFF
NA TRBJ1-6 TRBV7-9 NA TGTGCCAGCAGCTTACAAGGGGGTTCCTATAATTCACCCCTCCACTTT CASSLQGGSYNSPLHF
NA TRBJ2-7 TRBV4-1 NA TGCGCCAGCAGCCGAGATTCCGGGATCCCGGGCGAGCAGTACTTC CASSRDSGIPGEQYF
NA TRBJ1-1 TRBV30 NA TGTGCCTGGAGGGGGGACGGGAACACTGAAGCTTTCTTT CAWRGDGNTEAFF
TRBD2 TRBJ2-1 TRBV7-8 NA TGTGCCAGCAGCCCGCGACTAGCCAATGAGCAGTTCTTC CASSPRLANEQFF